This T cell receptor (beta chain) was documented in a study of cytomegalovirus exposure and HLA in healthy donors. In the study overall: Out of a few hundred genotyped donors, 81% belonged to the Caucasian-associated ancestry cluster.

60 Vbeta and 13 Jbeta primers were used in PCR. Assay used: immunoSEQ multiplex PCR; TCRdb lists only in-frame clones, some missing. The table records 130,000 to 150,000 clones, roughly four fifths of them present only once. Broader study findings: Confirmation was obtained in vitro that a few CMV-associated chains are specific for CMV antigens.

The germline V gene encodes CDR1 MNHEY and CDR2 SVGAGI. The CDR3 length is 12 residues. The V gene lost 5 bases and the J gene lost 4 bases, with 6 bases spanning the gap. In its sample, this clone was seen once. Antigen unknown. The receptor was isolated from a male donor in good health and CMV-seronegative. V gene TRBV6-5 combines with J gene TRBJ2-1, with D unclear. The sequenced sample was PBMCs. DNA of the CDR3: TGTGCCAGCAGTGAGAGGTACAATGAGCAGTTCTTC. It codes for CASSERYNEQFF.